This T cell receptor (beta chain) was identified during a study of identical twins. Study-level points and caveats: Findings came from cross-sectional statistics, without long-term follow-up of donors.

Each CDR3 protein gets one entry after TCRdb re-called the 5' RACE reads with MiXCR. The data hold 750,000 to 950,000 distinct CDR3 sequences, with 9% to 15% observed a single time. V gave up 8 bases and J gave up 6 bases; unmatched junction bases: 10. CDR3 size: 14 residues. This clonotype has ten or more counts. Its antigen is unidentified. Among all donors, each was a healthy Caucasian. These records were also assigned to another study, of yellow fever vaccine responses in identical twins.

Sequencing was done on a sample of PBMCs. This receptor was obtained from a woman between 18 and 29 years old in good health. This sequence joins TRBV12-3 or TRBV12-4 and TRBJ2-1; 7 bases match TRBD2. The CDR3 DNA sequence: TGTGCCAGCTGGTGGGAGGGGACGGGCAATGAGCAGTTCTTC. Translated: CASWWEGTGNEQFF.